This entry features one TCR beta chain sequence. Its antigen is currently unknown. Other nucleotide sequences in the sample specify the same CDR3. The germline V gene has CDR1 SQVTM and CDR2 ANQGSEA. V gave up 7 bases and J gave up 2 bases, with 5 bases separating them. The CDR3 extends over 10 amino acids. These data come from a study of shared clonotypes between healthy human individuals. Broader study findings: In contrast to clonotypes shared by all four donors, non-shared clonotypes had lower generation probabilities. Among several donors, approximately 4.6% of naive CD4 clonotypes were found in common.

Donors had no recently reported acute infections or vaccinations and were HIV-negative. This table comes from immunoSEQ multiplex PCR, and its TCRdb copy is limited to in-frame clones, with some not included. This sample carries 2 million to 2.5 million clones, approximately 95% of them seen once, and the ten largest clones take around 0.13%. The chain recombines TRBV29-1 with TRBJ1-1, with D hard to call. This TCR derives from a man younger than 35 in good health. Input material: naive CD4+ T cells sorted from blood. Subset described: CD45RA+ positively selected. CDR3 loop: CSAVNTEAFF. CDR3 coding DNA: TGCAGCGCAGTAAACACTGAAGCTTTCTTT.